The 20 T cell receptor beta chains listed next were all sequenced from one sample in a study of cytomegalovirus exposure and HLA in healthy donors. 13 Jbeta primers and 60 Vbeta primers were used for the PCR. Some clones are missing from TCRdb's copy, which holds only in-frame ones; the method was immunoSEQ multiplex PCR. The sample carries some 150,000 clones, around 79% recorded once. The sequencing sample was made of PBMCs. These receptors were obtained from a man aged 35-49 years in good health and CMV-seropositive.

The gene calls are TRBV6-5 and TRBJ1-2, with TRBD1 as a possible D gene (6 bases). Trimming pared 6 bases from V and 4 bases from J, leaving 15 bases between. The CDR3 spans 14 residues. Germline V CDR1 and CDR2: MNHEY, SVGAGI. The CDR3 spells CASSSVQGFYGYTF. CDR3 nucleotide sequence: TGTGCCAGCAGCTCCGTTCAGGGGTTCTATGGCTACACCTTC.

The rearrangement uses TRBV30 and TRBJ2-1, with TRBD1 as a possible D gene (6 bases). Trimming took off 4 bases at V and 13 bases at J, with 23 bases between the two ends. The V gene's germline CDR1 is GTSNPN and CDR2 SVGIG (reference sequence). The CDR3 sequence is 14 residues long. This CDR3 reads CAWNRLGEGDGQFF. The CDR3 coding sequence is TGTGCCTGGAACCGCCTCGGTGAGGGGGATGGCCAGTTCTTC.

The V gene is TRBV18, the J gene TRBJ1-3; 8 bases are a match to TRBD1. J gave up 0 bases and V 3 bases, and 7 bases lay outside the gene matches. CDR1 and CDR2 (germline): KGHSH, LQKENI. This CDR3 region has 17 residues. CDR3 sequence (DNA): TGTGCCAGCTCACCGAGCTCCGGGACAGGCTCTGGAAACACCATATATTTT. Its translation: CASSPSSGTGSGNTIYF. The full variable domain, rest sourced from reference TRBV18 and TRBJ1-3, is NAGVMQNPRHLVRRRGQEARLRCSPMKGHSHVYWYRQLPEEGLKFMVYLQKENIIDESGMPKERFSAEFPKEGPSILRIQQVVRGDSAAYFCASSPSSGTGSGNTIYFGEGSWLTVV.

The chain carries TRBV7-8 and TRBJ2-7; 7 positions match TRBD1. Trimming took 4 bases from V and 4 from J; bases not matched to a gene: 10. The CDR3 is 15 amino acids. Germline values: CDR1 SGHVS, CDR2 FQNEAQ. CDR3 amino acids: CASSSGQDGWYEQYF. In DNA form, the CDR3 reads TGTGCCAGCAGCTCAGGACAGGACGGGTGGTACGAGCAGTACTTC.

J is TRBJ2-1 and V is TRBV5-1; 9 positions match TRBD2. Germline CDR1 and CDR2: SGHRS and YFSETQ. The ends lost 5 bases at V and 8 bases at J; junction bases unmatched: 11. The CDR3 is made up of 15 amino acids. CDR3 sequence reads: CASRSSIAGVDEQFF. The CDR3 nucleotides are TGCGCCAGCAGATCTTCCATAGCGGGAGTCGATGAGCAGTTCTTC.

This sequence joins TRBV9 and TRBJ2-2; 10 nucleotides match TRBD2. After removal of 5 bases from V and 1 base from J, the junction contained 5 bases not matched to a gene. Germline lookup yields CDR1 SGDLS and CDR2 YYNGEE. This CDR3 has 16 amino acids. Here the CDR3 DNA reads TGTGCCAGCAGAGGAGGGACTAGCGAGAACACCGGGGAGCTGTTTTTT. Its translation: CASRGGTSENTGELFF. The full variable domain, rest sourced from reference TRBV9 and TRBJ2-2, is DSGVTQTPKHLITATGQRVTLRCSPRSGDLSVYWYQQSLDQGLQFLIQYYNGEERAKGNILERFSAQQFPDLHSELNLSSLELGDSALYFCASRGGTSENTGELFFGEGSRLTVL.

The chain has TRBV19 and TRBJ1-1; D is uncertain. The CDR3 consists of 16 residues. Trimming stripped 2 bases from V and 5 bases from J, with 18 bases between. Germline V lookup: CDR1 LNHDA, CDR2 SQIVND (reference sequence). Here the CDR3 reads CASSIKSTSSSTEAFF. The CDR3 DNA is TGTGCCAGTAGTATAAAATCGACATCCTCCTCTACTGAAGCTTTCTTT. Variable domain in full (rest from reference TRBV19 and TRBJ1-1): DGGITQSPKYLFRKEGQNVTLSCEQNLNHDAMYWYRQDPGQGLRLIYYSQIVNDFQKGDIAEGYSVSREKKESFPLTVTSAQKNPTAFYLCASSIKSTSSSTEAFFGQGTRLTVV.

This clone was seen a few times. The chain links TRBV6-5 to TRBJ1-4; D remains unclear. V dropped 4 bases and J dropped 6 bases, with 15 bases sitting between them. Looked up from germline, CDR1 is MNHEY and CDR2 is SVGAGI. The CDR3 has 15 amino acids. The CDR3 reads CASSSRGRGDEKLFF. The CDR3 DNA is TGTGCCAGCAGTTCCCGAGGGAGAGGAGATGAAAAACTGTTTTTT.

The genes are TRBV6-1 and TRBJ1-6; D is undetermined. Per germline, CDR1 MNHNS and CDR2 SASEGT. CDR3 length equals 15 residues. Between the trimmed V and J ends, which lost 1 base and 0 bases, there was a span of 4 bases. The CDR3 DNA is TGTGCCAGCAGTGAAGGGAGCTCCTATAATTCACCCCTCCACTTT. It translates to CASSEGSSYNSPLHF.

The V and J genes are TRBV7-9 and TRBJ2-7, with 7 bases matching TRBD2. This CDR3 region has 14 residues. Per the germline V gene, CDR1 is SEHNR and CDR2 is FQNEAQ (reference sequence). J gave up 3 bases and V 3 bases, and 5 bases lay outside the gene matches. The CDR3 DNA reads TGTGCCAGCAGCTTTTACGGGGGGATCTACGAGCAGTACTTC. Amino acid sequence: CASSFYGGIYEQYF.

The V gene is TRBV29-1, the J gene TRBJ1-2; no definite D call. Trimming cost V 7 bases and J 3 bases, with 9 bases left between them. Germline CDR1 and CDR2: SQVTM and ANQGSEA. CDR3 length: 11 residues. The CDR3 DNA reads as TGCAGCGGGGCTACTGACTATGGCTACACCTTC. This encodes CSGATDYGYTF.

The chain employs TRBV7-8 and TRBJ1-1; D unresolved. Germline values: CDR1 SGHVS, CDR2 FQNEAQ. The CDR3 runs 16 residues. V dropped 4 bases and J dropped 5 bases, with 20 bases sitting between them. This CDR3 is CASSSPADSRRTEAFF. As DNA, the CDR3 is TGTGCCAGCAGCTCCCCAGCTGACTCCCGACGGACTGAAGCTTTCTTT.

CDR3 sequence reads: CASGSPEGSSYNEQFF. The CDR3 nucleotides are TGTGCTAGTGGTTCCCCCGAGGGCTCATCCTACAATGAGCAGTTCTTC. The rearrangement links TRBV12-5 to TRBJ2-1; possible D gene TRBD2, 5 bases. V shed 4 bases and J shed 1 base, with 14 bases lying between them. Looked up from germline, CDR1 is LGHNT and CDR2 is FRNRAP. The CDR3 consists of 16 residues. The entire variable domain, with the rest obtained from reference TRBV12-5 and TRBJ2-1, is as follows: DARVTQTPRHKVTEMGQEVTMRCQPILGHNTVFWYRQTMMQGLELLAYFRNRAPLDDSGMPKDRFSAEMPDATLATLKIQPSEPRDSAVYFCASGSPEGSSYNEQFFGPGTRLTVL.

CDR3 amino acids: CASSQEMRESYEQYF. In nucleotides, the CDR3 is TGCGCCAGCAGCCAAGAGATGCGGGAGAGCTACGAGCAGTACTTC. The chain employs TRBV4-3 and TRBJ2-7; 7 nucleotides line up with TRBD2. CDR3 length equals 15 residues. Trimming took 0 bases from V and 3 from J; bases not matched to a gene: 5. The V gene's germline CDR1 is LGHNA and CDR2 YSLEER.

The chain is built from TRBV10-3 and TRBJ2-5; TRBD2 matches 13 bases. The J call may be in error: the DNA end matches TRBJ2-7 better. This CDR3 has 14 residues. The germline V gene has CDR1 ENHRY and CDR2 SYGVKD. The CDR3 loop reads CASALAGGHNEQYF. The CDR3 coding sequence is TGTGCCAGCGCACTAGCGGGAGGGCACAACGAGCAGTACTTC.

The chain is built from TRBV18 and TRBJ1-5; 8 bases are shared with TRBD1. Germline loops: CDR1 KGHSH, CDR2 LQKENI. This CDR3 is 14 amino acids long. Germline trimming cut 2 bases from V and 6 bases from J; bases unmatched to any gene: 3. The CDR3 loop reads CASSPETGAQPQHF. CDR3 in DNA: TGTGCCAGCTCACCAGAGACAGGGGCTCAGCCCCAGCATTTT. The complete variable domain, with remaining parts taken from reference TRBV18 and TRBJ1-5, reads NAGVMQNPRHLVRRRGQEARLRCSPMKGHSHVYWYRQLPEEGLKFMVYLQKENIIDESGMPKERFSAEFPKEGPSILRIQQVVRGDSAAYFCASSPETGAQPQHFGDGTRLSIL.

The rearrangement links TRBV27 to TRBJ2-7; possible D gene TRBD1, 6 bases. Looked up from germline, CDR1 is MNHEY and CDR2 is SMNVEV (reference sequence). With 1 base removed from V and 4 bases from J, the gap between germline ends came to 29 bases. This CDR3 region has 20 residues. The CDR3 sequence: CASSLYGTTPSSGTNYEQYF. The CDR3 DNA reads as TGTGCCAGCAGTTTATACGGGACCACACCGTCGTCCGGGACAAATTACGAGCAGTACTTC.

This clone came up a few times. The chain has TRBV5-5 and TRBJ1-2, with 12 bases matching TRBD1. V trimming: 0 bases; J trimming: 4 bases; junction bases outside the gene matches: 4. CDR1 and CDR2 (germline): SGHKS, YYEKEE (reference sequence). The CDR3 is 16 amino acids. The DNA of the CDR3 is TGTGCCAGCAGCTTGGGGGACAGGGGGCTGAGCTATGGCTACACCTTC. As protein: CASSLGDRGLSYGYTF. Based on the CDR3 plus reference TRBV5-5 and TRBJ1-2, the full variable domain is DAGVTQSPTHLIKTRGQQVTLRCSPISGHKSVSWYQQVLGQGPQFIFQYYEKEERGRGNFPDRFSARQFPNYSSELNVNALLLGDSALYLCASSLGDRGLSYGYTFGSGTRLTVV.

CDR3 nucleotides: TGTGCCAGCAGTGGGACAGGAGGGAGCAATCAGCCCCAGCATTTT. It codes for CASSGTGGSNQPQHF. The chain combines TRBV2 with TRBJ1-5, with 7 positions matching TRBD1. Germline lookup yields CDR1 SNHLY and CDR2 FYNNEI. This CDR3 contains 15 residues. With 4 bases clipped from V and 1 base from J, the junction kept 4 bases outside the gene matches.

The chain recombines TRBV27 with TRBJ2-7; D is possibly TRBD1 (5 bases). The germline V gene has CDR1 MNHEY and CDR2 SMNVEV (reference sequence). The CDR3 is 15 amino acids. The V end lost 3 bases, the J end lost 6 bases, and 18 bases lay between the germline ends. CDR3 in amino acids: CASSFSRGLTGEQYF. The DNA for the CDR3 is TGTGCCAGCAGTTTCAGTAGGGGTTTAACCGGCGAGCAGTACTTC.